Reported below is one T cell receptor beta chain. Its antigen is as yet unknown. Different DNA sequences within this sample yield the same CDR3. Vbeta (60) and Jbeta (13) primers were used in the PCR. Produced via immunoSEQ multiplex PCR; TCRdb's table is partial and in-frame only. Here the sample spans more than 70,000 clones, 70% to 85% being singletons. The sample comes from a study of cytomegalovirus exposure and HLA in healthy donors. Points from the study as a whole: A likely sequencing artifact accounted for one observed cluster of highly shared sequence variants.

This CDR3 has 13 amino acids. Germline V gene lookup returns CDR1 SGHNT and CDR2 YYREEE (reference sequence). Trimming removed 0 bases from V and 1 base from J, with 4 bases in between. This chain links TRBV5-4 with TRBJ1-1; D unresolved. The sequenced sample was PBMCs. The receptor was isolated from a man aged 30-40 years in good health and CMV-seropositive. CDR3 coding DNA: TGTGCCAGCAGCTTGGAGCAGAACACTGAAGCTTTCTTT. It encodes CASSLEQNTEAFF.